The 24 T cell receptor beta chains below all came from one sample that was sequenced in a study of identical twins. TCRdb re-called the 5' RACE reads with MiXCR, one entry per CDR3 protein. The table shows 1.5 million to 2 million distinct CDR3 sequences, with roughly a third occurring only once. Sequenced: cord blood. Receptors originate from a newborn girl in good health.

In its sample, this clonotype was seen a few times. This chain uses TRBV12-3 or TRBV12-4 with TRBJ1-2, with D possibly TRBD1 on 5 matching bases. The CDR3 is made up of 13 amino acids. Trimming removed 4 bases from V and 6 bases from J, with 12 bases in between. The CDR3 DNA reads as TGTGCCAGCAGTTGGGGGTCGGCCAATGGCTACACCTTC. It specifies CASSWGSANGYTF.

This clonotype has a handful of counts. The J gene is TRBJ2-4, the V gene TRBV7-2; D call uncertain. This CDR3 contains 13 residues. V lost 0 bases and J 13 bases, leaving 13 bases between the germline ends. In germline, CDR1 is SGHTA, CDR2 FQGNSA. This CDR3 reads CASSLAAVGGQYF. CDR3 nucleotide sequence: TGTGCCAGCAGCTTAGCTGCCGTTGGCGGCCAGTACTTC.

There are many counts of this clonotype. The chain combines TRBV7-2 with TRBJ2-7; no definite D call. Germline values: CDR1 SGHTA, CDR2 FQGNSA. This CDR3 is 13 amino acids long. Trimming took off 1 base at V and 3 bases at J, with 7 bases between the two ends. CDR3 sequence reads: CASSLVDYYEQYF. The CDR3, as DNA: TGTGCCAGCAGCTTAGTAGATTACTACGAGCAGTACTTC.

The rearrangement joins TRBV7-2 to TRBJ2-7; tentative D call: TRBD2 (6 bases). Germline loops: CDR1 SGHTA, CDR2 FQGNSA. This CDR3 is built from 15 residues. V gave up 1 base and J gave up 5 bases, with 15 bases separating them. CDR3 DNA sequence: TGTGCCAGCAGCTTAGTAGCGGCAGGGTTACACGAGCAGTACTTC. Residues: CASSLVAAGLHEQYF.

The chain employs TRBV20-1 and TRBJ2-7; D may be TRBD1 or TRBD2 (5 bases each). With 0 bases removed from V and 10 bases from J, the gap between germline ends came to 19 bases. The V gene's germline CDR1 is DFQATT and CDR2 SNEGSKA (reference sequence). There are 14 residues in the CDR3. Here the CDR3 reads CSARDWALTGDQYF. The CDR3 DNA follows: TGCAGTGCTAGAGACTGGGCCCTTACCGGGGACCAGTACTTC.

V and J are TRBV5-6 and TRBJ1-1; D gene unclear. Germline-derived CDR1 and CDR2 are SGHDT and YYEEEE. The CDR3 covers 18 residues. V lost 2 bases, J lost 3 bases, and 23 bases lay in between. DNA for the CDR3: TGTGCCAGCAGCTTAACGGGAGTTCCCCTCGGAGGTGACACTGAAGCTTTCTTT. This encodes CASSLTGVPLGGDTEAFF. The complete variable domain, with remaining parts taken from reference TRBV5-6 and TRBJ1-1, reads DAGVTQSPTHLIKTRGQQVTLRCSPKSGHDTVSWYQQALGQGPQFIFQYYEEEERQRGNFPDRFSGHQFPNYSSELNVNALLLGDSALYLCASSLTGVPLGGDTEAFFGQGTRLTVV.

The rearrangement joins TRBV7-2 to TRBJ1-2, with D possibly TRBD1 on 5 matching bases. The CDR3 sequence is 15 residues long. Trimming left V 5 bases short and J 0 bases short, with 13 bases between. The germline V gene encodes CDR1 SGHTA and CDR2 FQGNSA. In nucleotides, the CDR3 is TGTGCCAGCAGCCACGGGGTGGGGGCTAACTATGGCTACACCTTC. It is translated as CASSHGVGANYGYTF.

This clonotype was seen ten or more times. The chain uses TRBV4-2 and TRBJ2-3; TRBD2 matches at 7 bases. The CDR3 extends over 17 amino acids. Germline CDR1 reads LGHNA; CDR2 reads YNFKEQ. Trimming took 0 bases from V and 3 from J; bases not matched to a gene: 9. The CDR3 is CASSQEVGGLQTDTQYF. CDR3 in DNA: TGTGCCAGCAGCCAAGAGGTGGGGGGACTACAGACAGATACGCAGTATTTT.

This clonotype has just a few counts. This chain links TRBV14 with TRBJ2-7; 8 nucleotides line up with TRBD2. From germline, CDR1 is SGHDN and CDR2 FVKESK. This CDR3 has 13 residues. The V gene end was trimmed by 6 bases and the J gene end by 7 bases; junction bases not matched to a gene: 8. CDR3 DNA sequence: TGTGCCAGCAGTCTGACTAGCGCTGGTGAGCAGTACTTC. Protein sequence: CASSLTSAGEQYF.

The table lists this clonotype with a few counts. The chain links TRBV7-2 to TRBJ2-3; 7 bases map to TRBD2. This CDR3 is built from 15 residues. Germline loops: CDR1 SGHTA, CDR2 FQGNSA. With V trimmed by 3 bases and J by 2 bases, 5 bases remained unmatched. CDR3 coding DNA: TGTGCCAGCAGCTTGGCTAGCGGCCTCACAGATACGCAGTATTTT. This encodes CASSLASGLTDTQYF.

This clonotype was detected once. This chain connects TRBV20-1 to TRBJ2-5; D is unclear. CDR3 length equals 12 residues. Trimming cost V 3 bases and J 7 bases, with 12 bases left between them. From germline, CDR1 is DFQATT and CDR2 SNEGSKA (reference sequence). This CDR3 is CSARVAVGTQYF. CDR3 in DNA: TGCAGTGCTAGGGTAGCAGTCGGGACCCAGTACTTC.

This clonotype was detected a few times. This chain uses TRBV27 with TRBJ2-7; D gene ambiguous. Deletions cut 4 bases from V and 0 bases from J, with 7 bases between. CDR3 length equals 13 residues. Germline-derived CDR1 and CDR2 are MNHEY and SMNVEV (reference sequence). The CDR3 nucleotides read TGTGCCAGCAGTTCCTATCCCTCCTACGAGCAGTACTTC. Translation: CASSSYPSYEQYF.

The J gene is TRBJ1-2, the V gene TRBV7-9, with D possibly matching TRBD1 (6 bases). Germline V gene data show CDR1 as SEHNR and CDR2 as FQNEAQ (reference sequence). The CDR3 covers 15 residues. V was shortened by 0 bases and J by 3 bases, with 11 bases between the two germline ends. The CDR3: CASSLARGPHYGYTF. In DNA form, the CDR3 reads TGTGCCAGCAGCTTAGCGCGGGGGCCTCACTATGGCTACACCTTC.

This clonotype has more than one count but fewer than ten. The J gene is TRBJ2-5, the V gene TRBV7-9, with 8 bases matching TRBD2. Trimming cost V 1 base and J 4 bases; bases outside gene matches: 5. The CDR3 consists of 15 residues. Germline CDR1 reads SEHNR; CDR2 reads FQNEAQ (reference sequence). The CDR3 DNA follows: TGTGCCAGCAGCTTAGTTCCGGGAGGGTCAGAGACCCAGTACTTC. It yields the protein CASSLVPGGSETQYF.

CDR3 region: CAWSWGGYEQYF. CDR3 sequence (DNA): TGTGCCTGGAGTTGGGGGGGCTATGAGCAGTACTTC. The rearrangement joins TRBV30 to TRBJ2-5, with a tentative D call TRBD2 (7 bases). This CDR3 comprises 12 residues. Trimming removed 2 bases from V and 11 bases from J, with 15 bases in between. Germline CDR1 is GTSNPN and CDR2 is SVGIG (reference sequence).

This clonotype occurred a few times. In DNA, the CDR3 is TGCAGTGCTAGTAAAGGGGATGGGACAGATACGCAGTATTTT. Translation: CSASKGDGTDTQYF. The J gene is TRBJ2-3, the V gene TRBV20-1; D possibly corresponds to TRBD1 (5 bases). The germline gives CDR1 DFQATT, CDR2 SNEGSKA (reference sequence). The CDR3 totals 14 residues. V dropped 3 bases and J dropped 3 bases, with 13 bases sitting between them.

This clonotype has just a few counts. CDR3: CSVGEGALTDTQYF. In nucleotides, the CDR3 is TGCAGCGTTGGGGAGGGGGCACTCACAGATACGCAGTATTTT. This rearrangement joins TRBV29-1 to TRBJ2-3; D tentatively fits TRBD1 or TRBD2 (7 bases each). Trimming shortened V by 4 bases and J by 2 bases, and 13 bases separated the two germline ends. This CDR3 contains 14 residues. Per germline, CDR1 SQVTM and CDR2 ANQGSEA.

The chain recombines TRBV3-1 with TRBJ2-7; D is ambiguous. V lost 2 bases, J lost 2 bases, and 10 bases lay in between. Looked up from germline, CDR1 is LGHDT and CDR2 is YNNKEL (reference sequence). The CDR3 sequence is 14 residues long. CDR3 coding DNA: TGTGCCAGCAGCCAATGGATGGCAGCCTACGAGCAGTACTTC. Its protein product is CASSQWMAAYEQYF.

V gene TRBV18 combines with J gene TRBJ2-6; maybe TRBD1 (6 bases). Germline-derived CDR1 and CDR2 are KGHSH and LQKENI. The CDR3 covers 18 residues. V was shortened by 3 bases and J by 0 bases, with 15 bases between the two germline ends. The CDR3 loop reads CASSPVGTLSSGANVLTF. CDR3 sequence (DNA): TGTGCCAGCTCACCCGTCGGGACATTGAGCTCTGGGGCCAACGTCCTGACTTTC.

J is TRBJ1-2 and V is TRBV20-1; weak D call: TRBD1 (5 bases). V lost 2 bases and J 1 base, leaving 11 bases between the germline ends. This CDR3 spans 14 amino acids. Per germline, CDR1 DFQATT and CDR2 SNEGSKA (reference sequence). The CDR3 DNA follows: TGCAGTGCTAGAATAGGCGACAGTAACTATGGCTACACCTTC. It encodes CSARIGDSNYGYTF.

The chain links TRBV10-3 to TRBJ1-1; the match to TRBD1 covers 7 bases. With 6 bases clipped from V and 3 bases from J, the junction kept 7 bases outside the gene matches. CDR1 is ENHRY and CDR2 is SYGVKD in the germline V gene. The CDR3 is 14 residues long. CDR3 loop: CAISGTASYTEAFF. As DNA, the CDR3 is TGTGCCATCAGCGGGACAGCTTCGTACACTGAAGCTTTCTTT.

The chain recombines TRBV28 with TRBJ2-4; D is ambiguous. The J call may not be correct, given that the DNA end is closer to TRBJ2-5. From germline, CDR1 is MDHEN and CDR2 SYDVKM. The CDR3 loop spans 15 amino acids. CDR3 nucleotides: TGTGCCAGCAGTTTAGGGCAGGTGAAAGGGGAGACCCAGTACTTC. Protein: CASSLGQVKGETQYF.

This clonotype was detected ten times or more. The chain recombines TRBV12-3 or TRBV12-4 with TRBJ2-7; tentatively, D is TRBD1 (6 bases). Trimming took 5 bases from V and 0 from J, leaving 11 bases between them. The CDR3 sequence is 14 residues long. For the CDR3, the DNA is TGTGCCAGCAGTCCTACAGGGCTCTCCTACGAGCAGTACTTC. Its translation: CASSPTGLSYEQYF.

CDR3 region: CIARWLAAYEQYF. CDR3 coding DNA: TGCATTGCCCGGTGGCTAGCGGCCTACGAGCAGTACTTC. The chain recombines TRBV20-1 with TRBJ2-5; TRBD2 matches at 7 bases. The tail of the sequence fits TRBJ2-7 better, so the J call may be wrong. The germline V gene has CDR1 DFQATT and CDR2 SNEGSKA (reference sequence). CDR3 length: 13 amino acids.